These 5 T cell receptor beta chains originate from one sample sequenced in a study of beta chain features in type 1 diabetes. Their cognate antigens are unknown. Expressed TCRB transcripts were sequenced, since all the RNA that had been isolated was reverse transcribed. Profiled with immunoSEQ multiplex PCR; TCRdb holds only in-frame clones, not every one. The profile shows more than 300,000 clones, roughly 12% of them singletons. Whole-study findings and limits: Shorter TCRB CDR3s, moderately but significantly so, were found in Type 1 diabetes patients in all four CD4+ subsets.

The sample taken for sequencing was naive CD4+ T cells from blood. These receptor sequences come from a young woman with type 1 diabetes.

The rearrangement joins TRBV30 to TRBJ1-5; TRBD1 is a possible D gene (6 bases). The ends were cut back, 2 bases at V and 3 bases at J, with 11 bases in the middle. The CDR3 consists of 14 residues. Germline CDR1 and CDR2: GTSNPN and SVGIG (reference sequence). The CDR3 loop reads CAWSRTVTNQPQHF. The DNA for the CDR3 is TGTGCCTGGAGTAGGACAGTCACCAATCAGCCCCAGCATTTT. Variable domain in full (rest from reference TRBV30 and TRBJ1-5): SQTIHQWPATLVQPVGSPLSLECTVEGTSNPNLYWYRQAAGRGLQLLFYSVGIGQISSEVPQNLSASRPQDRQFILSSKKLLLSDSGFYLCAWSRTVTNQPQHFGDGTRLSIL.

The table lists this clone with a few counts. The rearrangement links TRBV29-1 to TRBJ1-3; 7 bases agree with TRBD1. Trimming removed 1 base from V and 8 bases from J; junction bases left unmatched: 11. The CDR3 covers 15 residues. From germline, CDR1 is SQVTM and CDR2 ANQGSEA. CDR3 sequence (DNA): TGCAGCGTTGAAGGAGGGGACAGCGGTAGAGACACCATATATTTT. This gives the protein CSVEGGDSGRDTIYF.

The chain combines TRBV7-3 with TRBJ2-3; maybe TRBD2 (6 bases). Germline-derived CDR1 and CDR2 are SGHTA and FQGTGA. The CDR3 is made up of 14 amino acids. V gave up 5 bases and J gave up 0 bases, with 9 bases separating them. The CDR3 region is CASSQTSSTDTQYF. The CDR3 nucleotides are TGTGCCAGCAGCCAAACTAGCAGCACAGATACGCAGTATTTT.

A word on this clone: Different DNA sequences within this sample yield the same CDR3. The chain recombines TRBV9 with TRBJ2-3; 12 bases map to TRBD2. Germline assignment: CDR1 SGDLS and CDR2 YYNGEE. This CDR3 has 15 residues. The trim removed 1 base at V and 3 bases at J, leaving 0 bases unmatched. CDR3 in amino acids: CASSVLAGGTDTQYF. In DNA form, the CDR3 reads TGTGCCAGCAGCGTACTAGCGGGAGGGACAGATACGCAGTATTTT.

This clone occurred a few times. This rearrangement joins TRBV6-5 to TRBJ1-1; D gene unclear. Germline V lookup: CDR1 MNHEY, CDR2 SVGAGI. This CDR3 is 15 amino acids long. Trimming pared 0 bases from V and 7 bases from J, leaving 15 bases between. In DNA form, the CDR3 reads TGTGCCAGCAGTTACTCCGCAGCCCTTAGCGTTGAAGCTTTCTTT. Translated, it gives CASSYSAALSVEAFF.